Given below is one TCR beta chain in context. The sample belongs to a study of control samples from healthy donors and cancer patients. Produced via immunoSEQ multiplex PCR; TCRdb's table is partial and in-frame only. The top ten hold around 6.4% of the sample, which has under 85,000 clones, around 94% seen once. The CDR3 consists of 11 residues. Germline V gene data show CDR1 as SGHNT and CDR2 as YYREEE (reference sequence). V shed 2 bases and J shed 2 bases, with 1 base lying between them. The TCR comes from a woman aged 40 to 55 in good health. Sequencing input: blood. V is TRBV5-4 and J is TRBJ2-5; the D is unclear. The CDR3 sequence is CASSFQETQYF. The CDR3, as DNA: TGTGCCAGCAGCTTTCAAGAGACCCAGTACTTC.